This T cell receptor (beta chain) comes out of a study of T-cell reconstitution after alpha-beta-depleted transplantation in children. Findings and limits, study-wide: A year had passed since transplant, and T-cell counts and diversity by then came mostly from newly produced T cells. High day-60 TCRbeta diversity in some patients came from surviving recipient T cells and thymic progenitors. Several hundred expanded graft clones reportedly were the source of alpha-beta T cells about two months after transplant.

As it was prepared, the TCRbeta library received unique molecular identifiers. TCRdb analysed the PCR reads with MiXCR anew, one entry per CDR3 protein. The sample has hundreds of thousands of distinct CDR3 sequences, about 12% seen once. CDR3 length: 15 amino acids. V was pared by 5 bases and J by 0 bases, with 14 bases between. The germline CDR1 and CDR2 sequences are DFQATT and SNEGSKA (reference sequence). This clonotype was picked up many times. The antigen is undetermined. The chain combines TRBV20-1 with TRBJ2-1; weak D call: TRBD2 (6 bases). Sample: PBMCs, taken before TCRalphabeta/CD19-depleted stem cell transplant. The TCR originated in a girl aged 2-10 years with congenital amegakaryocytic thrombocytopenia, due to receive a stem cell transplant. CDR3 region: CSAPTGLFSYNEQFF. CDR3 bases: TGCAGTGCTCCGACTGGACTATTCTCCTACAATGAGCAGTTCTTC.